The T cell receptor beta chain under discussion was sequenced for a study of shared clonotypes between healthy human individuals (dated by TCRdb to 2020 to 2022). General notes on the study: The cohort comprised a couple of women and a few men aged 18 to 49 years. For each donor, three plates each were used for CD4 naive and CD4 memory, two plates were used for CD8 naive, and one plate was used for CD8 memory. Libraries were prepared and TCR repertoires were sequenced by different laboratories using diverse techniques, in order to increase sequencing depth and limit assay-specific biases. To estimate repertoire size and how much clonotype sharing occurs between individuals, the study deeply sequenced the blood TCR repertoires of five healthy adults. Leukapheresis yielded between about 0.9 and 9 billion PBMCs per donor.

Points the paper makes about the study in general: Across a few donors, about 5.2% of naive CD4, 3% to 3.5% of naive CD8, 2.3% of memory CD4, and roughly 0.41% of memory CD8 clonotypes were shared. Estimated clonotype richness was generally larger for naive than for memory subsets. The small number of donors limited the genetic and exposure-history diversity represented. Rarefaction of sorted-subset datasets indicated incomplete sequencing despite the large sequencing depth. Pairwise subsampling led to the expectation that sequencing depth would affect the degree of clonotype sharing among donors. Compared with non-shared clonotypes, clonotypes shared by all four sorted-subset donors had higher generation probabilities. Sampling was limited to blood, and TCR repertoires in tissue likely differ from TCR repertoires in blood.

The donors were healthy, HIV-negative adults who had no recently reported acute infections or vaccinations. All donors were Caucasian adults living in Nashville, Tennessee, USA. Magnetic negative selection was used to enrich CD4+ T cells, after which naive cells were positively selected on CD45RA and the negative fraction became the memory subset. Blood was obtained by leukapheresis, after which PBMCs were separated by Ficoll-Histopaque density gradient centrifugation and cryopreserved in liquid nitrogen vapor phase. Analytical flow cytometry was used to check the purity and quantity of every magnetically sorted T cell population. From each sorted fraction, genomic DNA was isolated and quantified by UV absorbance on a Nanodrop 2000c. As concerns this clone: Its antigen is currently not known. Base qualities were left out, and no much larger clone turns up one base away.

Using the deep immunoSEQ assay, TCR CDR3 regions were amplified from genomic DNA by multiplex PCR. For each cell subset, the extracted genomic DNA was distributed evenly across all wells of several immunoSEQ 96-well plates, and each plate served as one replicate. For sorted subsets, each replicate PCR was loaded with roughly 200 ng genomic DNA, equivalent to 25,000 to 35,000 T cell genomes. Purified libraries were quantified with a Qubit 3.0 fluorometer, sized on a Bioanalyzer 2100, and re-quantified with the KAPA Library Quantification kit. Every immunoSEQ 96-well plate was sequenced on a dedicated single-read 150-cycle Illumina NextSeq 550 flow cell. In the source study's methods: Because only junctional sequences without quality scores were contained in the immunoSEQ output, filtering matching that applied to full-length reads could not be performed. Sequences were annotated with PyIR, a Python wrapper for IgBLAST v1.9, using IMGT germline references to assign V/J genes and CDR3. Reads with weak V/J assignments (E-value above 1e-6), missing CDR3, stop codons, out-of-frame junctions, or ambiguous translated residues were removed. V3J clonotypes were defined by identical inferred V gene, J gene, and CDR3 amino acid sequence. Percentage overlap between repertoires was calculated by dividing the number of shared unique clonotypes by the size of the smaller repertoire. Richness of each repertoire was evaluated using RTK rarefaction, the Chao1 estimator, and Recon v2.1 estimates of unobserved clonotypes. For all TCRbeta clonotypes obtained by the gDNA method from four donors, generation probabilities were computed with OLGA. In its TCRdb copy, this immuneACCESS table keeps in-frame sequences only and misses some clones. Where compared with another copy, unresolved V genes explain less than half of these, and the others have no known cause. The DNA gave D and trimming, while V, J and clone size come from that table. This sample holds millions of clones; 85% to 95% were observed only once. Under 0.15% of the sample lies in the top ten.

The origin of this receptor is a man in his late teens or twenties in good health. Sequencing was done on a sample of naive CD4+ T cells sorted from blood. Interpreted using the paper, the cell subset or site label stands for: CD45RA+ positively selected.

The DNA reads TGTGCCAGCAGCCTCTCCTCGGGCTTGACTGAAGCTTTCTTT. The resulting protein is CASSLSSGLTEAFF. The chain employs TRBV6-5 and TRBJ1-1, with no confidently assigned D gene. V loses 6 bases of germline sequence and J loses 5 bases, and the interval between the two ends is 16 bases. CDR1 and CDR2 are drawn from the germline V gene: MNHEY, SVGAGI. Inclusive of the bounding cysteine and phenylalanine, the CDR3 is 14 residues long. Only the CDR3 portion is preserved as DNA: 42 bases, with reading frame beginning at the first base.